This T cell receptor (beta chain) was captured by sequencing in a study of siplizumab effects on memory and regulatory T cells. TCRdb's copy holds only in-frame clones and misses some; the assay was immunoSEQ multiplex PCR. This table holds over 100,000 clones, 93% found once. Whole-study findings and limits: Significantly reduced by siplizumab was the cumulative frequency of alloreactive sequences, namely those traceable to unstimulated CD4+ memory cells. Proliferating CD4+ or CD8+ clones, roughly 75-95% of them, lacked an assignable naive or memory phenotype. Naive T cells apparently outstripped memory cells in diversity and seemed major alloresponse contributors.

In the case of this clone: Its specificity is unknown.

Germline V lookup: CDR1 SGHRS, CDR2 YFSETQ. V was clipped by 0 bases and J by 6 bases, with 16 bases between them. The length of the CDR3 is 15 residues. The chain uses TRBV5-1 and TRBJ2-7; D ambiguous. The clonotype was recovered from a human donor in good health. The sample taken for sequencing was non-Treg CD4+ T cells sorted from blood. Here the CDR3 DNA reads TGCGCCAGCAGCTTGGCACTCACCCCGAGGCGCGAGCAGTACTTC. It specifies CASSLALTPRREQYF.